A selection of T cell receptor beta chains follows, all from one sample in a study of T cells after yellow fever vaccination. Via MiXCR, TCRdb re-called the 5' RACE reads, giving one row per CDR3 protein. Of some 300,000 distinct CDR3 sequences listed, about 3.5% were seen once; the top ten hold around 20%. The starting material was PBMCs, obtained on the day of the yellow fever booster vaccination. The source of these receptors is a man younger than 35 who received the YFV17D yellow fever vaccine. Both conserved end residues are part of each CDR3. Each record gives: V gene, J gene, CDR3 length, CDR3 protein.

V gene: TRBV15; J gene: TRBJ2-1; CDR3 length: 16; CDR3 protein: CATSSGGQSRLNEQFF
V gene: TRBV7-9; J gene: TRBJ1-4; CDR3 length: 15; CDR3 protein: CASSLEGLANEKLFF
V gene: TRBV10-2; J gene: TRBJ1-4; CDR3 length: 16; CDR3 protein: CASSEEHGRPGEKLFF
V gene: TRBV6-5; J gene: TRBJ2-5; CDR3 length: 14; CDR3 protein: CASSLEVAAETQYF
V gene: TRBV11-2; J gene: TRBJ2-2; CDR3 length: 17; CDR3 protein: CASSFPGTSGGSGELFF
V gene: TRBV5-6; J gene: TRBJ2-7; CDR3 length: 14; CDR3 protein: CASNLEGASYEQYF
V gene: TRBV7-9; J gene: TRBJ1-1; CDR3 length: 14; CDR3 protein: CASSLTDKNTEAFF
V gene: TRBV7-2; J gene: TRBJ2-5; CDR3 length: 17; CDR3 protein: CASSTGLAGAKQETQYF
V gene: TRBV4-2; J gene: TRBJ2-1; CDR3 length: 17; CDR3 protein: CASSQDSGSGGISEQFF
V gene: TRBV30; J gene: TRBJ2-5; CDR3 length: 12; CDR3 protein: CAWSGAAETQYF
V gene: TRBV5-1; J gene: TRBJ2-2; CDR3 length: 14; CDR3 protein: CASFAGLNTGELFF
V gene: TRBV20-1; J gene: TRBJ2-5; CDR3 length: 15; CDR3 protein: CSARSQRGTGETQYF
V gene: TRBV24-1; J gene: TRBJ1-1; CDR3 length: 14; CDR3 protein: CATPAGAENTEAFF
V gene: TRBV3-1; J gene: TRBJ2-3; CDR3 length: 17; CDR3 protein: CASSLRTSAQGTDTQYF
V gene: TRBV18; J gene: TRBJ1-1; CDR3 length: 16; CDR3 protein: CASSPLTAHQTSEAFF
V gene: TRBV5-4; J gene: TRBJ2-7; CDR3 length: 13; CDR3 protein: CASSLVAGAEQYF
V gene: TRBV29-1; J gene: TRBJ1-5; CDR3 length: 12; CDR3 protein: CSVGGSGKPQHF
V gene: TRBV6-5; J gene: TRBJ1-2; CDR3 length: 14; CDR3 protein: CASGQWGGNYGYTF
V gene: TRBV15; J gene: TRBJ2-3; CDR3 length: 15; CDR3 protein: CATSRAGGATDTQYF
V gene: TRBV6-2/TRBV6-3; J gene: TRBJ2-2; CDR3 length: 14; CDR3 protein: CASSYWLGTGELFF
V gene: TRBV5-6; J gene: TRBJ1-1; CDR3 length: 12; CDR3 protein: CASSFINTEAFF
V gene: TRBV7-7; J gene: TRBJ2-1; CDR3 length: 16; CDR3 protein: CASSVSGTSGGNEQFF
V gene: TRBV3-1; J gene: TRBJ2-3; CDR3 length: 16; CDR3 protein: CASSQGGRGGTDTQYF
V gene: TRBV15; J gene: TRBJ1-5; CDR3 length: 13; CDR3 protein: CATSRDGNQPQHF
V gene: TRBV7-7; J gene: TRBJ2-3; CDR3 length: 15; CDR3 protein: CASSRLAPGTDTQYF
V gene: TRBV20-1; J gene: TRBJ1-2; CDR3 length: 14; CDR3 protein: CSAQPGTGDYGYTF
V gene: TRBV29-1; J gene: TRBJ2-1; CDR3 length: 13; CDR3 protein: CSVQGPENNEQFF